Here is one T cell receptor (beta chain) with its context. CDR3 length: 13 amino acids. V was pared by 4 bases and J by 8 bases, with 13 bases between. From the 5' RACE reads, TCRdb called clonotypes with MiXCR, one entry per CDR3 protein. The sample lists 6,700 or so distinct CDR3 sequences, approximately 60% occurring once. The receptor comes from a female donor with breast cancer. Sequencing input: tumor-infiltrating memory CD4+ T cells sorted from the breast tumor. Specified subset: memory CD4+ T cells, CD4+CD45RO+CD25-. V usage is TRBV12-3 or TRBV12-4 and J usage is TRBJ2-3; maybe TRBD2 (5 bases). CDR3 amino acids: CASSSTAAPTQYF. The DNA of the CDR3 is TGTGCCAGCAGTTCAACAGCGGCTCCTACGCAGTATTTT.